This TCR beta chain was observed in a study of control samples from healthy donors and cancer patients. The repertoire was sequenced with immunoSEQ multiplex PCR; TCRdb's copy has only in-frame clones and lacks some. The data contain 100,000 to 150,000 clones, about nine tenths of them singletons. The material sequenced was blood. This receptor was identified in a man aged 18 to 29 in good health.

The CDR3 loop reads CASSNNLGVNIQYF. The CDR3 DNA reads TGTGCCAGTAGTAATAATCTCGGTGTAAACATTCAGTACTTC. The gene calls are TRBV19 and TRBJ2-4, with unresolved D. With 4 bases removed from V and 6 bases from J, the gap between germline ends came to 13 bases. This CDR3 has 14 amino acids. The germline CDR1 and CDR2 sequences are LNHDA and SQIVND (reference sequence).